These T cell receptor beta chains were read from a single sample in a study of cytomegalovirus exposure and HLA in healthy donors. Using immunoSEQ multiplex PCR, the repertoire was profiled, and TCRdb retains in-frame clones only, with some absent. The data hold around 120,000 clones, with about four fifths observed a single time. Sequencing was carried out using PBMCs. The receptors here all came from a man younger than 35 in good health and CMV-seronegative. Each CDR3 is given with its conserved first and last residue. The D gene is left open where the match is weak. Where a row states a size, it is once, few, many or the class of an expanded clone; other rows omit it.

abundance	d_gene	j_gene	v_gene	CDR3nt	CDR3aa
.	.	TRBJ1-5	TRBV2	TGTGCCAGCAGCGGAGAGTCAGGGAACAATCAGCCCCAGCATTTT	CASSGESGNNQPQHF
once	.	TRBJ1-5	TRBV2	TGTGCCAGCACCTTACAGGGCCCAAAGAATCAGCCCCAGCATTTT	CASTLQGPKNQPQHF
.	TRBD2	TRBJ2-1	TRBV7-3	TGTGCCAGCAGCCATGAAGGGACTAGCGGGAGGGGTGAGCAGTTCTTC	CASSHEGTSGRGEQFF
.	TRBD2	TRBJ2-3	TRBV7-2	TGTGCCAGCAGCCCGGCCAGCGGGAGAACAGGGTCAGATACGCAGTATTTT	CASSPASGRTGSDTQYF
.	TRBD2	TRBJ2-1	TRBV6-6	TGTGCCAGCAGTCCCTCCGGGACTAGCGGGAGTGAGCAGTTCTTC	CASSPSGTSGSEQFF
.	TRBD2	TRBJ2-7	TRBV7-3	TGTGCCAGCAGCTTAGGACTAGATTCGAGCGAGCAGTACTTC	CASSLGLDSSEQYF
.	TRBD1	TRBJ1-3	TRBV7-2	TGTGCCAGCAGCTTAGCAAGGACAGGGATAGGAAACACCATATATTTT	CASSLARTGIGNTIYF
.	.	TRBJ2-1	TRBV25-1	TGTGCCAGCAGTGAATCGCGGCGGGATCGTGACAATGAGCAGTTCTTC	CASSESRRDRDNEQFF
.	.	TRBJ2-2	TRBV7-9	TGTGCCAGCAGAACCGATCGACCGGGACTTTGGAAGACCGGGGAGCTGTTTTTT	CASRTDRPGLWKTGELFF
once	.	TRBJ2-2	TRBV18	TGTGCCAGCTCACCAGCGGGGCACACCGGGGAGCTGTTTTTT	CASSPAGHTGELFF
.	TRBD2	TRBJ2-7	TRBV27	TGTGCCAGCAGTTTATCCCGGACTAGCGGGAGAAAGGCCTACGAGCAGTATTTC	CASSLSRTSGRKAYEQYF
.	.	TRBJ2-1	TRBV7-9	TGTGCCAGCAGCCCAGGCGGGGGCCGTGTCAATGAGCAGTTCTTC	CASSPGGGRVNEQFF
once	TRBD1	TRBJ2-7	TRBV7-3	TGTGCCAGCAGTGGGACAGGGAACTTTTACGAGCAGTACTTC	CASSGTGNFYEQYF
.	TRBD2	TRBJ2-1	TRBV30	TGTGCCTGGAATAGGCGGGAGGTCGTTGAGCAGTTCTTC	CAWNRREVVEQFF
.	TRBD1	TRBJ2-3	TRBV6-1	TGTGCCAGCAGTGCGCCCGGGACAGGTTTGGGGGGTGCAGATACGCAGTATTTT	CASSAPGTGLGGADTQYF
.	TRBD2	TRBJ2-1	TRBV5-1	TGCGCCAGCAGCGCCCGACTAGCTAGGAGCTCCTACAATGAGCAGTTCTTC	CASSARLARSSYNEQFF
once	TRBD1	TRBJ2-2	TRBV27	TGTGCCAGCAGTTTCCAAGGACAGGGGGACACCGGGGAGCTGTTTTTT	CASSFQGQGDTGELFF
.	TRBD2	TRBJ2-1	TRBV5-1	TGCGCCAGCAGCCGGGGGTCTAGCGGGATTTACAGTCACAATGAGCAGTTCTTC	CASSRGSSGIYSHNEQFF
.	TRBD2	TRBJ2-3	TRBV9	TGTGCCAGCAGCGTAATGGGAGGGACTATACCAGATACGCAGTATTTT	CASSVMGGTIPDTQYF
.	.	TRBJ2-1	TRBV18	TGTGCCAGCTCACTAGACCCAGGTTACAATGAGCAGTTCTTC	CASSLDPGYNEQFF
.	.	TRBJ2-7	TRBV28	TGTGCCAGCAGTCCTCCGAGAGGAAGCTCCGAGCAGTACTTC	CASSPPRGSSEQYF
.	TRBD1	TRBJ1-1	TRBV6-5	TGTGCCAGCAGTGAAGACAGGGGGGGCACTGAAGCTTTCTTT	CASSEDRGGTEAFF
.	TRBD1	TRBJ2-7	TRBV11-1	TGTGCCAGCAGCTTGGGACAGGGTTACGGCGAGCAGTACTTC	CASSLGQGYGEQYF
.	.	TRBJ1-2	TRBV7-9	TGTGCCAGCAGCAATATCGGACAGTTCGGCTACACCTTC	CASSNIGQFGYTF
.	TRBD2	TRBJ2-1	TRBV25-1	TGTGCCAGCAGTGAATCCGGACTAGCGGGAACATACAATGAGCAGTTCTTC	CASSESGLAGTYNEQFF
.	.	TRBJ1-1	TRBV6-1	TGTGCCAGCAGTGAACCAACTACAGGGAGGAACACTGAAGCTTTCTTT	CASSEPTTGRNTEAFF
.	.	TRBJ1-1	TRBV5-6	TGTGCCAGCAGCTTAGACTGCGAAGCTTTCTTT	CASSLDCEAFF
.	.	TRBJ1-6	TRBV27	TGTGCCAGCAGTTTATCCCGTCCGACTCCCTATAATTCACCCCTCCACTTT	CASSLSRPTPYNSPLHF
.	TRBD2	TRBJ2-5	TRBV2	TGTGCCAGCAGTGGTAGCGGGATGGAGACCCAGTACTTC	CASSGSGMETQYF
once	TRBD1	TRBJ1-5	TRBV10-1	TGCGCCAGCAGGGATGAAGGGGGACAGGGTAGCAATCAGCCCCAGCATTTT	CASRDEGGQGSNQPQHF
.	TRBD1	TRBJ1-5	TRBV7-8	TGTGCCAGCAGCCCTGTTCGGCAGGGGACAGGGTTTTCTCAGCCCCAGCATTTT	CASSPVRQGTGFSQPQHF
.	TRBD2	TRBJ2-3	TRBV11-2	TGTGCCAGCAGCTTTAGCGGGACACGAGTCCCACGAGATACGCAGTATTTT	CASSFSGTRVPRDTQYF
.	.	TRBJ1-2	TRBV7-3	TGTGCCAGCCAGTTGAGGGGAGGGAGGGACTATGGCTACACCTTC	CASQLRGGRDYGYTF
once	TRBD1	TRBJ1-2	TRBV30	TGTGCCTGGAGTGCGGGGACAGGGAAGGGCTATGGCTACACCTTC	CAWSAGTGKGYGYTF
few	TRBD1	TRBJ1-1	TRBV6-5	TGTGCCAGCAGTTACCGGACAGGGGAAACTGAAGCTTTCTTT	CASSYRTGETEAFF
.	TRBD2	TRBJ2-4	TRBV11-2	TGTGCCAGCAGCTTGGGACTAGCGGGAGTGAACATTCAGTACTTC	CASSLGLAGVNIQYF
.	.	TRBJ2-2	TRBV14	TGTGCCAGCAGCCCCCCGGGAGCCTTGGCCGGGGAGCTGTTTTTT	CASSPPGALAGELFF
.	TRBD2	TRBJ2-3	TRBV5-4	TGTGCCAGCAGCTTGGGGCGGGAGAGAGATACGCAGTATTTT	CASSLGRERDTQYF
.	TRBD2	TRBJ2-7	TRBV6-5	TGTGCCAGCAGTTTTCTAGCGGGGGGCTACGAGCAGTACTTC	CASSFLAGGYEQYF
.	.	TRBJ2-5	TRBV28	TGTGCCAGCAGTTTATCGGGTGGGCCAGGGAACAGGAAGACCCAGTACTTC	CASSLSGGPGNRKTQYF
.	.	TRBJ2-7	TRBV11-2	TGTGCCAGCAGCTTAGATCGTTACGAGCAGTACTTC	CASSLDRYEQYF
.	TRBD2	TRBJ2-1	TRBV7-3	TGTGCCAGCAGTTCCCGACTAGCCGATGAGCAGTTCTTC	CASSSRLADEQFF
.	TRBD1	TRBJ1-1	TRBV12-5	TGTGCTAGTGGACACGGACAGGTACTGAACACTGAAGCTTTCTTT	CASGHGQVLNTEAFF
.	.	TRBJ2-5	TRBV7-2	TGTGCCAGCAGCTTAGCCGTGTCGGAGACCCAGTACTTC	CASSLAVSETQYF
once	TRBD2	TRBJ2-6	TRBV11-2	TGTGCCAGCAGCTCGCCCAGGGCGGGAGGTGGGGGGGCCAACGTCCTGACTTTC	CASSSPRAGGGGANVLTF
.	TRBD1	TRBJ1-2	TRBV18	TGTGCCAGCTCACCAACCCAGGGGGGTGAGTCCTATGGCTACACCTTC	CASSPTQGGESYGYTF